This T cell receptor beta chain was identified during a study of blood T cell repertoires in COVID-19. Study details: The samples span acute and convalescent COVID-19 from the United States, Italy and Spain.

In the study's own analysis: Reference gene primer amplification in the assay estimated nucleated cell counts. TCRdb keeps only in-frame clones here, not all; method: immunoSEQ multiplex PCR. The DNA gave D and trimming, while V, J and clone size come from that table. The data contain 110,000 to 150,000 clones, 75% to 90% of them seen just once; the ten biggest clones take up 4.3%. Participants spanned ages about 18 to 95 years and resided in about 24 US areas. Clinical history as reported by participants underpinned cohort assignment. Germline V gene data show CDR1 as MDHEN and CDR2 as SYDVKM. Between the trimmed V and J ends, which lost 1 base and 4 bases, there was a span of 17 bases. This CDR3 has 17 residues.

The TCR originated in a man aged 45-60 years who had recovered from COVID-19. The chain recombines TRBV28 with TRBJ1-5; maybe TRBD1 (6 bases). Sequencing used PBMCs or T cells enriched from blood (not recorded which). The CDR3 region has the DNA TGTGCCAGCAGTTTATTCGGTGGGGCAGGGGATAATCAGCCCCAGCATTTT. Its translation: CASSLFGGAGDNQPQHF. Complete variable domain (other parts from reference TRBV28 and TRBJ1-5): DVKVTQSSRYLVKRTGEKVFLECVQDMDHENMFWYRQDPGLGLRLIYFSYDVKMKEKGDIPEGYSVSREKKERFSLILESASTNQTSMYLCASSLFGGAGDNQPQHFGDGTRLSIL.